This T cell receptor beta chain was observed in a study of cytomegalovirus exposure and HLA in healthy donors. Regarding donors, all were healthy bone marrow donors. The PCR contained 60 Vbeta and 13 Jbeta primers. Here immunoSEQ multiplex PCR was the method, and the copy in TCRdb shows in-frame clones only, minus some. Of 200,000 or so clones in the sample, less than 90% were seen once. The CDR3 contains 15 residues. Trimming stripped 3 bases from V and 1 base from J, with 12 bases between. Germline V gene sequence: CDR1 SNHLY, CDR2 FYNNEI. V and J are TRBV2 and TRBJ2-5; D is uncertain. The TCR comes from a boy aged 5 to 17 in good health and CMV-seronegative. The sequenced material came from PBMCs. The CDR3 is CASSDTELGQETQYF. CDR3 in DNA: TGTGCCAGCAGTGATACGGAGCTAGGCCAAGAGACCCAGTACTTC.